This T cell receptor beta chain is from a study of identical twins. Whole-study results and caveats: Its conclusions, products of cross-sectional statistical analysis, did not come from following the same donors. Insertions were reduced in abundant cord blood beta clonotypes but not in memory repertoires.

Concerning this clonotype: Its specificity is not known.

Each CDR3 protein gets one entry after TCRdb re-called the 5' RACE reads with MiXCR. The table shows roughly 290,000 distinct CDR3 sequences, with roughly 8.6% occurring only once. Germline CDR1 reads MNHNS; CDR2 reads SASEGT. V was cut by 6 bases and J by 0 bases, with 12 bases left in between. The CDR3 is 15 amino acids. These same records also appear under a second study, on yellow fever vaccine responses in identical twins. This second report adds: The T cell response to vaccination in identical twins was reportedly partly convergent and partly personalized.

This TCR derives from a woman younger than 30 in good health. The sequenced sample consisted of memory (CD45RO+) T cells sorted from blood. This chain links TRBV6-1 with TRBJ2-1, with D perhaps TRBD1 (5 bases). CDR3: CASSAGHNSYNEQFF. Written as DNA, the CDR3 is TGTGCCAGCAGCGCCGGACACAACTCCTACAATGAGCAGTTCTTC.